This T cell receptor beta chain was identified in a study of T cells in Graves' hyperthyroidism and ophthalmopathy. Overall study context: Peripheral blood collection took place at initial diagnosis, before any treatment.

RNA transcripts served as the template for amplifying TCR beta CDR3 regions. An initial round of RT-PCR targeting the TCR CDR3 relied on the HTBI primer set. Using its own MiXCR run on the multiplex PCR reads, TCRdb lists one record per CDR3 protein. Of 350,000 to 500,000 distinct CDR3 sequences detected, roughly an eighth appear once; the ten largest clones hold approximately 5.3%. This clonotype was observed many times. An absence of ophthalmopathy progression within 18 months meant stable Graves' hyperthyroidism. Uncontrolled infection, other autoimmune disease, pregnancy or lactation excluded patients. Orbital computed tomography, thyroid ultrasound, serum thyroxine and TRAb, and clinical symptoms together informed the diagnoses. This receptor was taken from a young woman with Graves' hyperthyroidism. Sequenced: blood.

CDR3 nucleotides: TGTGCCAGCAGCTTGTACACGAGGGGGGATACGCAGTATTTT. This sequence encodes CASSLYTRGDTQYF. J is TRBJ2-3 and V is TRBV5-6; weak D call: TRBD1 (6 bases). Per germline, CDR1 SGHDT and CDR2 YYEEEE. There are 14 residues in the CDR3. The V end was cut by 1 base, the J end by 6 bases, with 12 bases between.